Listed here are 5 T cell receptor beta chains from one sample, sequenced in a study of shared clonotypes between healthy human individuals. Libraries were prepared by immunoSEQ multiplex PCR; TCRdb keeps only in-frame clonotypes and omits some of them. Of roughly 640,000 clones listed, less than 85% are singletons. Sequences were obtained from memory CD4+ T cells sorted from blood. Stated subset: CD45RA-negative fraction. These TCRs come from a woman in her twenties or thirties in good health.

Regarding this clone: Other nucleotide sequences from this sample produce the same CDR3. The rearrangement joins TRBV5-1 to TRBJ2-1; 9 bases map to TRBD2. J lost 10 bases, V lost 3 bases, and 8 bases had no gene match. The CDR3 spans 14 residues. CDR1 is SGHRS, CDR2 YFSETQ, per germline. The CDR3 here is CASSSLAGEGEQFF. For the CDR3, the DNA is TGCGCCAGCAGCTCACTAGCGGGCGAGGGGGAGCAGTTCTTC.

The chain combines TRBV6-6 with TRBJ2-5; TRBD1 matches at 9 bases. Germline CDR1 MNHNY, CDR2 SVGAGI (reference sequence). Trimming took 4 bases from V and 4 from J; bases not matched to a gene: 4. This CDR3 contains 14 residues. The CDR3: CASSFGTGLETQYF. In DNA, the CDR3 is TGTGCCAGCAGTTTTGGGACAGGGTTAGAGACCCAGTACTTC.

The chain has TRBV28 and TRBJ2-1; D gene uncertain. CDR3 length: 16 residues. Per the germline V gene, CDR1 is MDHEN and CDR2 is SYDVKM. V lost 5 bases and J 4 bases, leaving 18 bases between the germline ends. In DNA, the CDR3 is TGTGCCAGCAGTCTCCTTCCGGGTGGGTCGTACAATGAGCAGTTCTTC. It is translated as CASSLLPGGSYNEQFF.

The rearrangement joins TRBV29-1 to TRBJ1-1; D unclear. The CDR3 covers 10 residues. Germline values: CDR1 SQVTM, CDR2 ANQGSEA. The V and J ends lost 3 bases and 8 bases respectively, with 7 bases between them. The CDR3, as DNA: TGCAGCGTTGACCGGGCAGAAGCTTTCTTT. This encodes CSVDRAEAFF.

This sequence joins TRBV27 and TRBJ2-2; 10 nucleotides match TRBD1. Per the germline V gene, CDR1 is MNHEY and CDR2 is SMNVEV (reference sequence). V dropped 3 bases and J dropped 4; count of bases not matched to a gene: 2. This CDR3 region has 15 residues. CDR3 nucleotides: TGTGCCAGCAGTTTCGGGACAGGGGCCACCGGGGAGCTGTTTTTT. This gives the protein CASSFGTGATGELFF.